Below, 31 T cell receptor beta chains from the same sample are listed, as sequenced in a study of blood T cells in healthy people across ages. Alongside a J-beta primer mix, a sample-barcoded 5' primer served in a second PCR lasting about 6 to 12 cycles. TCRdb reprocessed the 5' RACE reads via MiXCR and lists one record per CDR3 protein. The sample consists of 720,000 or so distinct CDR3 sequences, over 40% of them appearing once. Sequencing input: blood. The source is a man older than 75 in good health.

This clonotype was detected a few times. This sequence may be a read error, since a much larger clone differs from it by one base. The CDR3 nucleotides read TGCAGCGGTCAGGGATTAGAGACCCAGTTCTTC. Residues: CSGQGLETQFF. The chain links TRBV29-1 to TRBJ2-1, with D perhaps TRBD1 (5 bases). Trimming left V 7 bases short and J 13 bases short, with 17 bases between. CDR1 is SQVTM and CDR2 is ANQGSEA in the germline V gene. The CDR3 covers 11 residues.

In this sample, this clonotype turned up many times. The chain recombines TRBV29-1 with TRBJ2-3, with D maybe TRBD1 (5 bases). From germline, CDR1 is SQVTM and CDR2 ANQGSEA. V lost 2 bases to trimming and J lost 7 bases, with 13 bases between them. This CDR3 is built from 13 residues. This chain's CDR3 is CSVESGYLYTQYF. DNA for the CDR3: TGCAGCGTTGAATCAGGGTATCTTTATACGCAGTATTTT.

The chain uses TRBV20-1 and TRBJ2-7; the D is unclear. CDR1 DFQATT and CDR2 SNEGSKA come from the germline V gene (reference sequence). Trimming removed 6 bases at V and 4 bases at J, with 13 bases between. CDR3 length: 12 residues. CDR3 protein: CSARMVRYEQYF. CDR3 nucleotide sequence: TGCAGTGCCAGAATGGTGCGTTACGAGCAGTACTTC.

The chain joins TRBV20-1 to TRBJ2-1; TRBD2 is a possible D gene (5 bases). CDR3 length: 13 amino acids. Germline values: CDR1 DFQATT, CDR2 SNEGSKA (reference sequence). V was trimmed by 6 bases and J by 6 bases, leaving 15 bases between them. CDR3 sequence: CSAELGVSNEQFF. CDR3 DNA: TGCAGTGCGGAACTAGGAGTCTCCAATGAGCAGTTCTTC.

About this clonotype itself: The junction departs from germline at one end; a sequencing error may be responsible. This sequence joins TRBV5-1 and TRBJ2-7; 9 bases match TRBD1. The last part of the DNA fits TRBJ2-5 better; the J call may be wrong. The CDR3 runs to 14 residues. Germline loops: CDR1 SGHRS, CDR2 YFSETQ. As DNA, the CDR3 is TGCACCAGCAGCTTTATGACAGGGGGAGAGACCCAGTACTTC. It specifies CTSSFMTGGETQYF.

The CDR3 here is CASSYGGDRSYEKLFF. CDR3 nucleotide sequence: TGTGCCAGCAGTTATGGCGGGGACCGATCTTATGAAAAACTGTTTTTT. The chain combines TRBV7-2 with TRBJ1-4, with D perhaps matching TRBD1 (5 bases). Trimming left V 6 bases short and J 6 bases short, with 20 bases between. This CDR3 comprises 16 residues. Germline-derived CDR1 and CDR2 are SGHTA and FQGNSA.

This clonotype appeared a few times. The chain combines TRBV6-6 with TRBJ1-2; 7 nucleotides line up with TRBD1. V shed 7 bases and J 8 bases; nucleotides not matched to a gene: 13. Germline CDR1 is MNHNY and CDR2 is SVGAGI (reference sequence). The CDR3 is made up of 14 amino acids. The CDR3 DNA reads TGTGCCAGCATCCAAGGCCCGACAGGGATCGGCTACACCTTC. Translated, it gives CASIQGPTGIGYTF.

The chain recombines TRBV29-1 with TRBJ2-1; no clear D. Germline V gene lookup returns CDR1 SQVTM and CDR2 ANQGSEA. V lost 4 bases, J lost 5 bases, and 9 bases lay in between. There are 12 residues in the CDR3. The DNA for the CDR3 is TGCAGCGTTGCCAGAGTCGACAATGAGCAGTTCTTC. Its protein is CSVARVDNEQFF.

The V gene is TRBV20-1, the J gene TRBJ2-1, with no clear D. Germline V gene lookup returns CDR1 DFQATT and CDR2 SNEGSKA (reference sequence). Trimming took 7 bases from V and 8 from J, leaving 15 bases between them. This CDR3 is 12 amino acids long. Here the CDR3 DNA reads TGCAGTGGCCGCGTTTTGATAGATGAGCAGTTCTTC. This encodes CSGRVLIDEQFF.

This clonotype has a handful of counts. CDR3 amino acids: CASSYSGRGSGANVLTF. CDR3 nucleotide sequence: TGTGCCAGCAGTTACTCCGGACGGGGCTCTGGGGCCAACGTCCTGACTTTC. V usage is TRBV6-5 and J usage is TRBJ2-6, with D possibly TRBD2 on 5 matching bases. Germline V gene lookup returns CDR1 MNHEY and CDR2 SVGAGI. The germline V and J ends were trimmed by 0 bases and 0 bases, with 9 bases remaining between them. This CDR3 is 17 amino acids long.

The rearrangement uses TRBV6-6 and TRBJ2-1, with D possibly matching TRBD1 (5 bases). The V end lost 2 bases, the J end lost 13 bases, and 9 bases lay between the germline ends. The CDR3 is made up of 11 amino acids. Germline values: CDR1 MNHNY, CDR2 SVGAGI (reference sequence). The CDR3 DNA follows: TGTGCCAGCAGTTACGGGGCAGCCCAGTTCTTC. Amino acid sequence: CASSYGAAQFF.

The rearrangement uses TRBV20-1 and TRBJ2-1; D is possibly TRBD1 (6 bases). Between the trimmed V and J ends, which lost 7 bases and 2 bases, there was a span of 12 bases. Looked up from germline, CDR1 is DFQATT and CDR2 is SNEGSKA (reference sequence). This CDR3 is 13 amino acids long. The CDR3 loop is CSVGTPTYNEQFF. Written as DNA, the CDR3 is TGCAGTGTTGGGACACCAACCTACAATGAGCAGTTCTTC.

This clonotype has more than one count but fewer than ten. CDR3 loop: CASSFSGGVADTQYF. For the CDR3, the DNA is TGCGCCAGCAGCTTTAGCGGGGGAGTCGCAGATACGCAGTATTTT. The chain combines TRBV5-1 with TRBJ2-3; TRBD2 aligns across 9 bases. Germline lookup yields CDR1 SGHRS and CDR2 YFSETQ. The CDR3 has 15 amino acids. The V and J ends lost 2 bases and 4 bases, in that order; junction bases with no gene match: 5.

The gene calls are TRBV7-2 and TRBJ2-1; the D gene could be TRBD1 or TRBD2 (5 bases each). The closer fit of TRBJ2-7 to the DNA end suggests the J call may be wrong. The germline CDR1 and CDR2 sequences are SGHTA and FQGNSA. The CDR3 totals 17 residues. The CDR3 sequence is CASSLGGASSSYNEQYF. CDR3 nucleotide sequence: TGTGCCAGCAGCTTAGGAGGGGCAAGCAGCTCCTACAATGAGCAGTACTTC.

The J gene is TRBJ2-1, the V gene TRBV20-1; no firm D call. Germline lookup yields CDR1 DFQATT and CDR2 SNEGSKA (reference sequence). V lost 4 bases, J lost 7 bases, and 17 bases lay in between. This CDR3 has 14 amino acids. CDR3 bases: TGCAGTGCTATGGGTCAAGGTTTTGGGAATGAGCAGTTCTTC. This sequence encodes CSAMGQGFGNEQFF.

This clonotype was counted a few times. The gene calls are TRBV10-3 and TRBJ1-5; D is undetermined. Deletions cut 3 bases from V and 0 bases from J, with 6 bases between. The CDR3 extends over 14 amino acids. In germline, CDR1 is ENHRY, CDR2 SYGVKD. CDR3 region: CAISEGSSNQPQHF. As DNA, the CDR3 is TGTGCCATCAGTGAAGGTAGTAGCAATCAGCCCCAGCATTTT.

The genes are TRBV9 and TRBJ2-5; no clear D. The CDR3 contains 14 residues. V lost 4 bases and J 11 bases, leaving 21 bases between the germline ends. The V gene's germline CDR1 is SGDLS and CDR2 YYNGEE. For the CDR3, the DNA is TGTGCCAGCAGCCCCAGAAGAGAGTTTAATGAGCAGTACTTC. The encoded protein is CASSPRREFNEQYF.

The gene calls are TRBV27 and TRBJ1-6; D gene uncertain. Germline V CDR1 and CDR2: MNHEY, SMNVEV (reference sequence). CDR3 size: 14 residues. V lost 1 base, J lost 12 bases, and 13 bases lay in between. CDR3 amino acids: CASSLFSQRGPLHF. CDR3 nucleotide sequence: TGTGCCAGCAGTTTATTCTCCCAACGAGGACCCCTCCACTTT.

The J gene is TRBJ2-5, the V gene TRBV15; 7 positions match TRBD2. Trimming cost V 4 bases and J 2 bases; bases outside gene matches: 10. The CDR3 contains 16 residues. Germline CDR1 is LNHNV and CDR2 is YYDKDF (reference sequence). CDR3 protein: CATSKRTSQGQETQYF. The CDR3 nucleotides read TGTGCCACCAGCAAGAGGACTAGTCAAGGACAAGAGACCCAGTACTTC.

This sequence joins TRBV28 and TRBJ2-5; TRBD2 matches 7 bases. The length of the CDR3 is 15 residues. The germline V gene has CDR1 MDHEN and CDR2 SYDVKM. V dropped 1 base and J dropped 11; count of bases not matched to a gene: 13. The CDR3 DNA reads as TGTGCCAGCAGTTTATCCCGGGGAGGGGTGAATGAGCAGTACTTC. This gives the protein CASSLSRGGVNEQYF.

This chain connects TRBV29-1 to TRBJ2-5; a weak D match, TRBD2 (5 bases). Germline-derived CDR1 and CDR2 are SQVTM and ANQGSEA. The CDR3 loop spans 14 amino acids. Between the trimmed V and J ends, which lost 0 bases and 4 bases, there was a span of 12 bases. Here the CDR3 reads CSVEDWESRETQYF. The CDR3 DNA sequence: TGCAGCGTTGAAGATTGGGAGTCCCGAGAGACCCAGTACTTC.

The CDR3 loop reads CASSVAPTSGGETQYF. DNA for the CDR3: TGTGCCAGCAGCGTAGCTCCGACTAGCGGGGGAGAGACCCAGTACTTC. This chain joins TRBV9 and TRBJ2-7; 12 bases are a match to TRBD2. Judging by the DNA end, TRBJ2-5 fits better; the J call may be wrong. In germline, CDR1 is SGDLS, CDR2 YYNGEE. The CDR3 runs to 16 residues.

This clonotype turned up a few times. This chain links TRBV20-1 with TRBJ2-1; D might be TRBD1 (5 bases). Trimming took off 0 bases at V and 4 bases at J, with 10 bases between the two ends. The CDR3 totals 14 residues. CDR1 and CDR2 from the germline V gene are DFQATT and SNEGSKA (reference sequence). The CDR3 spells CSARDARGYNEQFF. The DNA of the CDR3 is TGCAGTGCTAGAGATGCTAGGGGTTACAATGAGCAGTTCTTC.

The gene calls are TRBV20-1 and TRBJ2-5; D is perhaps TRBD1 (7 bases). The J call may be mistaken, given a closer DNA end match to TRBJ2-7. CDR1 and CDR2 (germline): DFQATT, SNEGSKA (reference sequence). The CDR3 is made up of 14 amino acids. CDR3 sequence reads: CSARGQGGRGEQYF. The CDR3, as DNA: TGCAGTGCTAGAGGACAGGGAGGTCGTGGCGAGCAGTACTTC.

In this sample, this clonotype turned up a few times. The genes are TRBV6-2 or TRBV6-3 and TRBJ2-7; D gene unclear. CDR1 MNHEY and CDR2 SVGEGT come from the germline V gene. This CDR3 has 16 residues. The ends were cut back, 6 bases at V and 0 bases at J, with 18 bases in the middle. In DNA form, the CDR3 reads TGTGCCAGCAGGGCTGATTTGGCCCCGGGCTCCTACGAGCAGTACTTC. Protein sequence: CASRADLAPGSYEQYF.

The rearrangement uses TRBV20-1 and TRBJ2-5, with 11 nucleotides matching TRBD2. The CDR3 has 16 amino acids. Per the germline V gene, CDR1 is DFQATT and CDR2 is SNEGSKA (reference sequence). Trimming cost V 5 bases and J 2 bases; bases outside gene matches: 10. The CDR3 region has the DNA TGCAGTGCTCACCCCGGGACTAGCGGTCCTCAAGAGACCCAGTACTTC. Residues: CSAHPGTSGPQETQYF.

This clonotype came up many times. The CDR3 loop is CASIQRSLLDTQYF. The CDR3, as DNA: TGTGCCAGCATCCAAAGGAGCCTGCTGGATACGCAGTATTTT. The chain employs TRBV6-2 or TRBV6-3 and TRBJ2-3; no clear D. The V end lost 7 bases, the J end lost 6 bases, and 17 bases lay between the germline ends. This CDR3 spans 14 amino acids. Per germline, CDR1 MNHEY and CDR2 SVGEGT.

The CDR3 DNA follows: TGCGCCAGCGGGACAGGCTCCTACGAGCAGTACTTC. This sequence encodes CASGTGSYEQYF. The genes are TRBV5-1 and TRBJ2-7, with TRBD1 matching 8 bases. CDR3 length: 12 amino acids. Germline loops: CDR1 SGHRS, CDR2 YFSETQ. J was trimmed by 0 bases and V by 7 bases; bases with no gene match: 0.

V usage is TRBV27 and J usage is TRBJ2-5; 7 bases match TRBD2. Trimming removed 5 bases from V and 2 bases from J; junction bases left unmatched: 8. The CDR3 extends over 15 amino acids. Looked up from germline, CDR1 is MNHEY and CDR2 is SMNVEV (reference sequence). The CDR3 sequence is CASSHRRGGQETQYF. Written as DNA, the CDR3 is TGTGCCAGCAGTCACCGCCGGGGAGGGCAAGAGACCCAGTACTTC.

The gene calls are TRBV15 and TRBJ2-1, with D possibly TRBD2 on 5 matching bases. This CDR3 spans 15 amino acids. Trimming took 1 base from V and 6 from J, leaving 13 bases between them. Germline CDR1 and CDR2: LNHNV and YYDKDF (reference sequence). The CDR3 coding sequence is TGTGCCACCAGCAGAGCGACTCCCGGGGTCAATGAGCAGTTCTTC. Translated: CATSRATPGVNEQFF.

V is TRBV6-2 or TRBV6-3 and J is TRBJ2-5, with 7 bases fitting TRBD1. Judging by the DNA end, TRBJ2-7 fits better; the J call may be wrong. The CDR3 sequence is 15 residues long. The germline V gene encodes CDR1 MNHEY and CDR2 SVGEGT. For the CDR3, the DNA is TGTGCCAGCAGTTACGAAAGGGACAGTACCTACGAGCAGTACTTC. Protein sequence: CASSYERDSTYEQYF.